A selection of T cell receptor beta chains follows, all from one sample in a study of PD-L1 blockade in urothelial cancer. The method was immunoSEQ multiplex PCR; TCRdb's version includes in-frame clones alone and lacks a portion of them. The sample records 120,000 or so clones, about 83% being singletons. The sequenced sample was PBMCs, obtained around atezolizumab (anti-PD-L1) treatment. These receptors all come from a man aged 45 to 65 with urothelial cancer. Each CDR3 is given with its conserved first and last residue. The order of the fields is clone size, V gene, J gene, D gene, CDR3 DNA, CDR3 protein. A D gene is named only where the DNA matches it firmly. Only some rows state a clone size, as once, few, many or a class for expanded clones.

clone size: NA
V gene: TRBV2
J gene: TRBJ2-1
D gene: NA
CDR3 DNA: TGTGCCAGCAGAGGGGTCGGCAATGAGCAGTTCTTC
CDR3 protein: CASRGVGNEQFF

clone size: many
V gene: TRBV7-3
J gene: TRBJ2-7
D gene: NA
CDR3 DNA: TGTGCCAGCAGCTTATCCCCGGGGAGCTCCTACGAGCAGTACTTC
CDR3 protein: CASSLSPGSSYEQYF

clone size: NA
V gene: TRBV7-2
J gene: TRBJ2-1
D gene: TRBD2
CDR3 DNA: TGTGCCAGCAGCCTGACTAGCCCATACAATGAGCAGTTCTTC
CDR3 protein: CASSLTSPYNEQFF

clone size: NA
V gene: TRBV30
J gene: TRBJ2-3
D gene: NA
CDR3 DNA: TGTGCCTGGAATCCGGGGAGTGGAGATACGCAGTATTTT
CDR3 protein: CAWNPGSGDTQYF

clone size: NA
V gene: TRBV19
J gene: TRBJ2-5
D gene: TRBD2
CDR3 DNA: TGTGCCAGTACTGCTAGCGGGAGTGGTGGAGAGACCCAGTACTTC
CDR3 protein: CASTASGSGGETQYF

clone size: NA
V gene: TRBV5-1
J gene: TRBJ2-1
D gene: NA
CDR3 DNA: TGCGCCAGCAGCTTGGGGGGCCAAGGAGGGAATGAGCAGTTCTTC
CDR3 protein: CASSLGGQGGNEQFF

clone size: NA
V gene: TRBV30
J gene: TRBJ1-5
D gene: NA
CDR3 DNA: TGTGCCTGGAGTGTACAAGGGGCGGCGGATCAGCCCCAGCATTTT
CDR3 protein: CAWSVQGAADQPQHF

clone size: NA
V gene: TRBV5-5
J gene: TRBJ2-7
D gene: TRBD2
CDR3 DNA: TGTGCCAGCAGCTTGGGGACTAGCGGCTACGAGCAGTACTTC
CDR3 protein: CASSLGTSGYEQYF

clone size: NA
V gene: TRBV4-2
J gene: TRBJ1-3
D gene: TRBD1
CDR3 DNA: TGTGCCAGCAGCCAAGAGGGGACAGGGAGCTCTGGAAACACCATATATTTT
CDR3 protein: CASSQEGTGSSGNTIYF

clone size: NA
V gene: TRBV5-8
J gene: TRBJ1-1
D gene: TRBD1
CDR3 DNA: TGTGCCAGCAGCCCCCGGGACAGGGTGACTGAAGCTTTCTTT
CDR3 protein: CASSPRDRVTEAFF

clone size: NA
V gene: TRBV6-1
J gene: TRBJ1-2
D gene: NA
CDR3 DNA: TGTGCCAGCAGTGAATATCAGACTCTTAACTATGGCTACACCTTC
CDR3 protein: CASSEYQTLNYGYTF

clone size: NA
V gene: TRBV30
J gene: TRBJ1-1
D gene: NA
CDR3 DNA: TGTGCCTGGAGCAGGGCGGTTGAAGCTTTCTTT
CDR3 protein: CAWSRAVEAFF

clone size: NA
V gene: TRBV4-1
J gene: TRBJ2-1
D gene: NA
CDR3 DNA: TGCGCCAGCAGCCAAGGGCGTTACCAGGGTGGGCGACGGCAGTTCTTC
CDR3 protein: CASSQGRYQGGRRQFF

clone size: NA
V gene: TRBV2
J gene: TRBJ2-7
D gene: NA
CDR3 DNA: TGTGCCAGCAGTGAAGCGGAGTGGGAGCAGTACTTC
CDR3 protein: CASSEAEWEQYF

clone size: NA
V gene: TRBV5-6
J gene: TRBJ2-3
D gene: TRBD2
CDR3 DNA: TGTGCCAGCAAGCGGACTAGCGGGACGGGAACAGATACGCAGTATTTT
CDR3 protein: CASKRTSGTGTDTQYF

clone size: NA
V gene: TRBV28
J gene: TRBJ2-4
D gene: TRBD2
CDR3 DNA: TGTGCCAGCAATCCGGGGGGAGCCTCCTTAGCCAAAAACATTCAGTACTTC
CDR3 protein: CASNPGGASLAKNIQYF

clone size: NA
V gene: TRBV18
J gene: TRBJ1-3
D gene: NA
CDR3 DNA: TGTGCCAGCTCACCGGCCGGGGTTCGCGGAAACACCATATATTTT
CDR3 protein: CASSPAGVRGNTIYF

clone size: NA
V gene: TRBV7-9
J gene: TRBJ2-1
D gene: TRBD2
CDR3 DNA: TGTGCCAGCAGCCCCGGGACTAGTCACAATGAGCAGTTCTTC
CDR3 protein: CASSPGTSHNEQFF

clone size: NA
V gene: TRBV30
J gene: TRBJ2-1
D gene: NA
CDR3 DNA: TGTGCCTGGAGTCCCTCCTCCGGGTCTAAGTTCTTC
CDR3 protein: CAWSPSSGSKFF

clone size: NA
V gene: TRBV18
J gene: TRBJ1-2
D gene: NA
CDR3 DNA: TGTGCCAGCTCTCACCGGGACGGGGGAGGAGGCTACACCTTC
CDR3 protein: CASSHRDGGGGYTF

clone size: NA
V gene: TRBV11-2
J gene: TRBJ2-2
D gene: NA
CDR3 DNA: TGTGCCAGCAGGGGTGATCTAGCGAGCGGGGAGCTGTTTTTT
CDR3 protein: CASRGDLASGELFF

clone size: NA
V gene: TRBV7-8
J gene: TRBJ2-7
D gene: NA
CDR3 DNA: TGTGCCAGCAGCTTAGTTGTAACCTACGAGCAGTACTTC
CDR3 protein: CASSLVVTYEQYF

clone size: NA
V gene: TRBV18
J gene: TRBJ2-7
D gene: NA
CDR3 DNA: TGTGCCAGCTCACCGAATTACAGTTCCTACGAGCAGTACTTC
CDR3 protein: CASSPNYSSYEQYF

clone size: once
V gene: TRBV10-3
J gene: TRBJ2-3
D gene: NA
CDR3 DNA: TGTGCCATCAGTGAGTGGGGACAAGGGTCAGATACGCAGTATTTT
CDR3 protein: CAISEWGQGSDTQYF

clone size: NA
V gene: TRBV18
J gene: TRBJ1-5
D gene: TRBD1
CDR3 DNA: TGTGCCAGCTCAGCCGGGACAGTTGATAGCAATCAGCCCCAGCATTTT
CDR3 protein: CASSAGTVDSNQPQHF

clone size: NA
V gene: TRBV19
J gene: TRBJ1-5
D gene: NA
CDR3 DNA: TGTGCCAGTAGTACCCGGGGAGGGTTGAGCAATCAGCCCCAGCATTTT
CDR3 protein: CASSTRGGLSNQPQHF

clone size: few
V gene: TRBV4-1
J gene: TRBJ2-7
D gene: TRBD1
CDR3 DNA: TGCGCCAGCAGCCCCTACAACAGGGGCTACGAGCAGTACTTC
CDR3 protein: CASSPYNRGYEQYF

clone size: NA
V gene: TRBV28
J gene: TRBJ1-1
D gene: NA
CDR3 DNA: TGTGCCAGCAGGGCGGGACCGTCGAACACTGAAGCTTTCTTT
CDR3 protein: CASRAGPSNTEAFF

clone size: once
V gene: TRBV20-1
J gene: TRBJ2-3
D gene: NA
CDR3 DNA: TGCAGTGCTAGTACCGAGGATACGCAGTATTTT
CDR3 protein: CSASTEDTQYF

clone size: NA
V gene: TRBV18
J gene: TRBJ1-5
D gene: NA
CDR3 DNA: TGTGCCAGCTCACCGGGACTGGGCGTACATTTT
CDR3 protein: CASSPGLGVHF

clone size: NA
V gene: TRBV27
J gene: TRBJ2-1
D gene: NA
CDR3 DNA: TGTGCCAGCAGTTTCGGGAACAATGAGCAGTTCTTC
CDR3 protein: CASSFGNNEQFF

clone size: NA
V gene: TRBV5-4
J gene: TRBJ2-7
D gene: NA
CDR3 DNA: TGTGCCAGCAGCTTGGGTTTTACAGGGTCCGACGAGCAGTACTTC
CDR3 protein: CASSLGFTGSDEQYF

clone size: once
V gene: TRBV7-8
J gene: TRBJ2-1
D gene: TRBD2
CDR3 DNA: TGTGCCAGCAGACTAGCGGGTCGCAATGAGCAGTTCTTC
CDR3 protein: CASRLAGRNEQFF

clone size: few
V gene: TRBV19
J gene: TRBJ2-1
D gene: TRBD2
CDR3 DNA: TGTGCCAGTAGTCGGGCGCAGGCGGGAGGGCACAATGAGCAGTTCTTC
CDR3 protein: CASSRAQAGGHNEQFF

clone size: few
V gene: TRBV29-1
J gene: TRBJ2-1
D gene: TRBD2
CDR3 DNA: TGCAGCGCCAGCCGGACTAGCGGGAGCTGGGGTTACAATGAGCAGTTCTTC
CDR3 protein: CSASRTSGSWGYNEQFF

clone size: few
V gene: TRBV7-9
J gene: TRBJ2-7
D gene: TRBD1
CDR3 DNA: TGTGCCAGCAGCTACCGGGACAGGGCTTCCGAGCAGTACTTC
CDR3 protein: CASSYRDRASEQYF

clone size: few
V gene: TRBV7-9
J gene: TRBJ1-1
D gene: NA
CDR3 DNA: TGTGCCAGCAGCTGGGGGGACACTGAAGCTTTCTTT
CDR3 protein: CASSWGDTEAFF

clone size: NA
V gene: TRBV28
J gene: TRBJ1-3
D gene: NA
CDR3 DNA: TGTGCCAGCAGTCCCAACAGGGAATACACCATATATTTT
CDR3 protein: CASSPNREYTIYF